The next 25 T cell receptor beta chains were all read from a single sample in a study of graft-versus-host responses after intestinal transplantation. Only in-frame clones appear in the TCRdb table, and some are missing; sequencing was by immunoSEQ multiplex PCR. The sample has about 14,000 clones, approximately 30% seen once; the top ten hold under 7.5%. Sequencing used alloreactive CD4+ T cells from a mixed lymphocyte reaction culture, obtained before intestinal transplant. This sample's subset: CFSE-low proliferating T cells sorted from roughly 6-day pre-transplant mixed lymphocyte reaction (GvH or HvG direction). These receptor sequences come from a human patient who received an intestinal transplant.

This clone turned up a few times. This sequence joins TRBV6-6 and TRBJ2-5; 7 bases fit TRBD2. Germline V gives CDR1 MNHNY, CDR2 SVGAGI (reference sequence). The length of the CDR3 is 14 residues. V gave up 4 bases and J gave up 2 bases; unmatched junction bases: 4. CDR3 nucleotides: TGTGCCAGCAGTTTCGCGGGAGTTCAAGAGACCCAGTACTTC. Translating gives CASSFAGVQETQYF.

The chain employs TRBV7-9 and TRBJ2-1, with D hard to call. The germline V gene has CDR1 SEHNR and CDR2 FQNEAQ (reference sequence). V lost 5 bases, J lost 7 bases, and 18 bases lay in between. The CDR3 spans 15 residues. This CDR3 reads CASSLTSGSSNEQFF. CDR3 nucleotides: TGTGCCAGCAGCCTGACCTCCGGGTCTTCAAATGAGCAGTTCTTC. The whole variable domain, remainder taken from reference TRBV7-9 and TRBJ2-1, is DTGVSQNPRHKITKRGQNVTFRCDPISEHNRLYWYRQTLGQGPEFLTYFQNEAQLEKSRLLSDRFSAERPKGSFSTLEIQRTEQGDSAMYLCASSLTSGSSNEQFFGPGTRLTVL.

This clone was counted a few times. This chain uses TRBV2 with TRBJ2-5; D is unresolved. V was clipped by 2 bases and J by 4 bases, with 5 bases between them. Per the germline V gene, CDR1 is SNHLY and CDR2 is FYNNEI. The CDR3 has 12 residues. CDR3 region: CASSEWRETQYF. Here the CDR3 DNA reads TGTGCCAGCAGTGAATGGAGAGAGACCCAGTACTTC. The variable domain in full, with the rest retrieved from reference TRBV2 and TRBJ2-5, is EPEVTQTPSHQVTQMGQEVILRCVPISNHLYFYWYRQILGQKVEFLVSFYNNEISEKSEIFDDQFSVERPDGSNFTLKIRSTKLEDSAMYFCASSEWRETQYFGPGTRLLVL.

For this clone: Only one base separates this from a far larger clonotype, so it likely reflects a read error. The chain joins TRBV6-5 to TRBJ1-1; D gene uncertain. The CDR3 is 14 amino acids. The V gene's germline CDR1 is MNHEY and CDR2 SVGAGI. CDR3 residues: CSSRPLTVAREAFF. The CDR3 bases are TGTTCCAGCAGACCCCTAACAGTGGCTCGAGAAGCTTTCTTT.

The V call is TRBV9, the J call TRBJ2-2; D is unclear. V was shortened by 3 bases and J by 6 bases, with 9 bases between the two germline ends. CDR1 is SGDLS, CDR2 YYNGEE, per germline. The CDR3 covers 13 residues. CDR3 amino acids: CASSALPAGELFF. For the CDR3, the DNA is TGTGCCAGCAGCGCATTGCCGGCCGGGGAGCTGTTTTTT.

The chain combines TRBV10-3 with TRBJ2-7, with D tentatively TRBD2 (5 bases). The CDR3 extends over 14 amino acids. V lost 4 bases and J lost 0, with 10 bases in between. CDR1 is ENHRY and CDR2 is SYGVKD in the germline V gene. CDR3 loop: CAISGTGSSYEQYF. The CDR3 DNA is TGTGCCATCAGTGGGACTGGCAGCTCCTACGAGCAGTACTTC.

V gene TRBV6-5 combines with J gene TRBJ1-1; D gene uncertain. CDR3 size: 12 residues. Per the germline V gene, CDR1 is MNHEY and CDR2 is SVGAGI. V was shortened by 6 bases and J by 4 bases, with 9 bases between the two germline ends. CDR3 in DNA: TGTGCCAGCAGAAGGGATTTCACTGAAGCTTTCTTT. It is translated as CASRRDFTEAFF.

This clone was picked up a small number of times. The CDR3 DNA sequence: TGTGCCAGCAGCTTAACGGGAGAAATCGGGGAGCTGTTTTTT. Its translation: CASSLTGEIGELFF. This rearrangement joins TRBV5-8 to TRBJ2-2, with a tentative D call TRBD2 (6 bases). The ends were cut back, 2 bases at V and 7 bases at J, with 12 bases in the middle. This CDR3 region has 14 residues. Germline V gene lookup returns CDR1 SGHTS and CDR2 YDEGEE.

The chain carries TRBV28 and TRBJ1-5; 7 nucleotides line up with TRBD1. Germline-derived CDR1 and CDR2 are MDHEN and SYDVKM. The junction had 6 bases not matched to a gene; V was cut back by 6 bases and J by 4 bases. CDR3 length: 14 residues. CDR3 coding DNA: TGTGCCAGCAGCACCCAGGGGGGTAATCAGCCCCAGCATTTT. Translation gives CASSTQGGNQPQHF.

V is TRBV6-5 and J is TRBJ2-7; D gene ambiguous. Germline V gives CDR1 MNHEY, CDR2 SVGAGI. This CDR3 has 14 amino acids. The V and J ends lost 6 bases and 2 bases respectively, with 14 bases between them. The CDR3 sequence: CASSSSGPTYEQYF. The DNA for the CDR3 is TGTGCCAGCAGCTCCTCCGGGCCTACCTACGAGCAGTACTTC.

The V and J genes are TRBV18 and TRBJ1-5; possible D gene TRBD1, 5 bases. The CDR3 sequence is 14 residues long. V lost 3 bases, J lost 0 bases, and 6 bases lay in between. From germline, CDR1 is KGHSH and CDR2 LQKENI. The CDR3 DNA reads as TGTGCCAGCTCACCGCAGGGTAGCAATCAGCCCCAGCATTTT. It encodes CASSPQGSNQPQHF.

This sequence joins TRBV19 and TRBJ2-7; tentative D call: TRBD2 (5 bases). This CDR3 region has 14 residues. V lost 3 bases and J lost 1, with 10 bases in between. Germline-derived CDR1 and CDR2 are LNHDA and SQIVND (reference sequence). CDR3 sequence reads: CASSIGGSSYEQYF. The CDR3 coding sequence is TGTGCCAGTAGTATTGGTGGGAGTTCCTACGAGCAGTACTTC. The complete variable domain, with remaining parts taken from reference TRBV19 and TRBJ2-7, reads DGGITQSPKYLFRKEGQNVTLSCEQNLNHDAMYWYRQDPGQGLRLIYYSQIVNDFQKGDIAEGYSVSREKKESFPLTVTSAQKNPTAFYLCASSIGGSSYEQYFGPGTRLTVT.

This clone occurred a few times. The chain couples TRBV6-6 to TRBJ2-7, with 7 nucleotides matching TRBD1. Trimming removed 6 bases from V and 2 bases from J; junction bases left unmatched: 4. This CDR3 spans 13 amino acids. In germline, CDR1 is MNHNY, CDR2 SVGAGI (reference sequence). The CDR3 loop reads CASSTQGAYEQYF. CDR3 DNA sequence: TGTGCCAGCAGCACCCAGGGGGCCTACGAGCAGTACTTC.

V gene TRBV7-9 combines with J gene TRBJ2-2; 9 bases line up with TRBD2. V trimming: 7 bases; J trimming: 3 bases; junction bases outside the gene matches: 12. The CDR3 is 17 amino acids. Germline CDR1 reads SEHNR; CDR2 reads FQNEAQ (reference sequence). This CDR3 reads CASTSLSGSPYTGELFF. In DNA form, the CDR3 reads TGTGCCAGCACCTCCCTTAGCGGGAGCCCCTACACCGGGGAGCTGTTTTTT.

This chain joins TRBV5-1 and TRBJ2-6, with 8 bases matching TRBD2. Germline CDR1 reads SGHRS; CDR2 reads YFSETQ. V trimming: 3 bases; J trimming: 0 bases; junction bases outside the gene matches: 8. There are 18 residues in the CDR3. CDR3 DNA sequence: TGCGCCAGCAGCTCCCTCGGACTAGCCGGCTCTGGGGCCAACGTCCTGACTTTC. Its translation is CASSSLGLAGSGANVLTF.

The V call is TRBV6-5, the J call TRBJ1-1, with D perhaps matching TRBD1 (6 bases). The CDR3 length is 13 residues. Trimming took off 6 bases at V and 4 bases at J, with 12 bases between the two ends. Germline values: CDR1 MNHEY, CDR2 SVGAGI. The CDR3 protein is CASRGGQFTEAFF. The CDR3 DNA reads as TGTGCCAGCAGAGGGGGTCAGTTCACTGAAGCTTTCTTT.

V is TRBV5-5 and J is TRBJ1-2; possible D gene TRBD1, 5 bases. CDR3 length: 16 residues. Germline assignment: CDR1 SGHKS and CDR2 YYEKEE (reference sequence). Trimming removed 2 bases from V and 2 bases from J, with 16 bases in between. The CDR3, as DNA: TGTGCCAGCAGCTTAACCCCCGACAGAGGCAACTATGGCTACACCTTC. This codes for CASSLTPDRGNYGYTF.

V gene TRBV7-6 combines with J gene TRBJ1-4; D remains ambiguous. CDR3 size: 13 residues. Germline V gene sequence: CDR1 SGHVS, CDR2 FNYEAQ. V lost 5 bases, J lost 10 bases, and 14 bases lay in between. CDR3 sequence (DNA): TGTGCCAGCAGCCCTATAGCCCGCATAAAACTGTTTTTT. Its translation is CASSPIARIKLFF.

In its sample, this clone was seen a few times. The CDR3 region is CASSPTPGETQYF. CDR3 in DNA: TGTGCCAGCAGCCCGACGCCTGGGGAGACCCAGTACTTC. The chain combines TRBV7-9 with TRBJ2-5; D is unresolved. Germline V CDR1 and CDR2: SEHNR, FQNEAQ (reference sequence). The CDR3 totals 13 residues. The V end lost 5 bases, the J end lost 5 bases, and 12 bases lay between the germline ends.

The V gene is TRBV5-1, the J gene TRBJ2-7; 7 bases are shared with TRBD1. This CDR3 has 14 residues. From germline, CDR1 is SGHRS and CDR2 YFSETQ. The trim removed 1 base at V and 4 bases at J, leaving 5 bases unmatched. DNA for the CDR3: TGCGCCAGCAGCTTGCGGGACAGCCTGTACGAGCAGTACTTC. Translating gives CASSLRDSLYEQYF.

Concerning this clone: This sequence is one base from a far larger clone and is likely a read error. The same CDR3 can be traced to other DNA sequences in this sample. The rearrangement joins TRBV5-1 to TRBJ1-2, with a possible D match to TRBD1 (6 bases). Germline V gene data show CDR1 as SGHRS and CDR2 as YFSETQ. V lost 4 bases and J 8 bases, leaving 15 bases between the germline ends. CDR3 size: 13 residues. CDR3 bases: TGCGCCAGCAGCAGGACAGCCTTGCACGGCTACACCTTC. It yields the protein CASSRTALHGYTF.

V and J are TRBV5-1 and TRBJ2-5; D unresolved. Looked up from germline, CDR1 is SGHRS and CDR2 is YFSETQ. The CDR3 is made up of 11 amino acids. The V and J ends lost 2 bases and 2 bases respectively, with 1 base between them. CDR3 in amino acids: CASSFQETQYF. CDR3 nucleotide sequence: TGCGCCAGCAGCTTTCAAGAGACCCAGTACTTC.

The chain couples TRBV10-3 to TRBJ2-1, with D unclear. CDR3 length: 12 residues. The V end lost 3 bases, the J end lost 9 bases, and 9 bases lay between the germline ends. Germline V gene sequence: CDR1 ENHRY, CDR2 SYGVKD. DNA for the CDR3: TGTGCCATCAGTGATGTAGGGTTTGAGCAGTTCTTC. It specifies CAISDVGFEQFF.

There are a few counts of this clone. V gene TRBV6-5 combines with J gene TRBJ1-2, with 10 bases matching TRBD1. V was clipped by 0 bases and J by 8 bases; unmatched bases: 9. The germline V gene encodes CDR1 MNHEY and CDR2 SVGAGI. CDR3 length: 16 amino acids. The DNA of the CDR3 is TGTGCCAGCAGTTACTCGATCCTCCTGACAGGGGGCGGCTACACCTTC. It specifies CASSYSILLTGGGYTF.

The chain combines TRBV2 with TRBJ2-7; 9 nucleotides line up with TRBD1. After removal of 11 bases from V and 3 bases from J, the junction contained 14 bases not matched to a gene. Germline V gene lookup returns CDR1 SNHLY and CDR2 FYNNEI. There are 15 residues in the CDR3. The CDR3 coding sequence is TGTGCCTGCCAGCCGGGGGGACAGGGCCGCTACGAGCAGTACTTC. This translates into CACQPGGQGRYEQYF.